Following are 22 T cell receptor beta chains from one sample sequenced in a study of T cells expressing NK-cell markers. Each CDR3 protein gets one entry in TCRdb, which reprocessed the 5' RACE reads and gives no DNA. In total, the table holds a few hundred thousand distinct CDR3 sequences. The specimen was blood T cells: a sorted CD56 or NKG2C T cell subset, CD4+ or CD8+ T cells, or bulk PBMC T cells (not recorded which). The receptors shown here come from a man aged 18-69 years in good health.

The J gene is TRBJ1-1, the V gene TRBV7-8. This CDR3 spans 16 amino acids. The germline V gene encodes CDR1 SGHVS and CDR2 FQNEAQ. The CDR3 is CASSFDGFDANTEAFF.

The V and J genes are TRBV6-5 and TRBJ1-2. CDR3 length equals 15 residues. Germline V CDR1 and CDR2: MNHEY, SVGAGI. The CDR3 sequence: CASSPSPGRIYGYTF.

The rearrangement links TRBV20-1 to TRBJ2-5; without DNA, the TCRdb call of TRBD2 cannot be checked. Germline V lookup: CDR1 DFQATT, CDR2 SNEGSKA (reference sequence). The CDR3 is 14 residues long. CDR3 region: CSARALVRQETQYF.

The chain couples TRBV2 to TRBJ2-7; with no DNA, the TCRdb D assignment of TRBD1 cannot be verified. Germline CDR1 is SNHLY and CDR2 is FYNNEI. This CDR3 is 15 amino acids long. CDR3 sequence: CASSEGQGFSYEQYF.

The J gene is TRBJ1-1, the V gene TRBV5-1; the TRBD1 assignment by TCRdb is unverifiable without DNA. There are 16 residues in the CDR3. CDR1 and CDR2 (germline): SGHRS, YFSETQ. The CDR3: CASSSLQGAKNTEAFF.

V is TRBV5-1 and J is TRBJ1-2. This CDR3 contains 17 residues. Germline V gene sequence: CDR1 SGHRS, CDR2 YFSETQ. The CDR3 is CASSWGSQASTSYGYTF.

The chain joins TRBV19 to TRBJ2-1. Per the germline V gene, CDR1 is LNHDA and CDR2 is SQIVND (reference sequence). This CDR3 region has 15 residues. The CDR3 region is CASSSSWAGRNEQFF.

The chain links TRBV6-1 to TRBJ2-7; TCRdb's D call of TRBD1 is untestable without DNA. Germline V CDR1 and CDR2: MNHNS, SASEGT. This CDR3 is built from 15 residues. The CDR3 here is CASSERAGSSYEQYF.

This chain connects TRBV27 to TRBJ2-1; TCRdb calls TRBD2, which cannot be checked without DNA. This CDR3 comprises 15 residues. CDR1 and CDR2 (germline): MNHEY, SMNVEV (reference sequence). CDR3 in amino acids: CASSPSAGPTREQFF.

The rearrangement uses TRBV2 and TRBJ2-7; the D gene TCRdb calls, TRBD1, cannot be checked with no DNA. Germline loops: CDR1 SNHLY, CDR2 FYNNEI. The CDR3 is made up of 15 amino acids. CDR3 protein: CASRTREASRNEQYF.

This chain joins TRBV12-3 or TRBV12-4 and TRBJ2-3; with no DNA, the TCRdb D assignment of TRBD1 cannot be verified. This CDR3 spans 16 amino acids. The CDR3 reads CASRTGPRTATDTQYF.

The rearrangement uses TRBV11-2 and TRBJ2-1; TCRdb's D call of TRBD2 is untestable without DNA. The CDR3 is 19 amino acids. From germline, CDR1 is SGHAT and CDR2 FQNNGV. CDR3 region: CASSLLAGGPGLSYNEQFF.

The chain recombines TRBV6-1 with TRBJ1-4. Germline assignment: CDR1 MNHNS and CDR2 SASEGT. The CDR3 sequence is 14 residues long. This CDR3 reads CASTVGATNEKLFF.

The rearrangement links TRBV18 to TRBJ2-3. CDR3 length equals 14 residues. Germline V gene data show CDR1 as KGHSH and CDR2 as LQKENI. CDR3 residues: CASSRELAPDTQYF.

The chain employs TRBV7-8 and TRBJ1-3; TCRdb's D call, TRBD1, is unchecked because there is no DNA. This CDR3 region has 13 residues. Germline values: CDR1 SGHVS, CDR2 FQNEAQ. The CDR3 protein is CASLGQGANTIYF.

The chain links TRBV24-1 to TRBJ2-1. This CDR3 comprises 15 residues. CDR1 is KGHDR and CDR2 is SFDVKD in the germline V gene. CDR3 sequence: CATSDSWGSYNEQFF.

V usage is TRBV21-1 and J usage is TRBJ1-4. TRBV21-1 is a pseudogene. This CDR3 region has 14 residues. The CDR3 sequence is CASSPGPGTEKLFF.

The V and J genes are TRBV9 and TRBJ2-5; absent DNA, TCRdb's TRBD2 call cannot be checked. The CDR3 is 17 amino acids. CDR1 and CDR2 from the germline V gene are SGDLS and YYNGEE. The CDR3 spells CASSVGTSGGAKETQYF.

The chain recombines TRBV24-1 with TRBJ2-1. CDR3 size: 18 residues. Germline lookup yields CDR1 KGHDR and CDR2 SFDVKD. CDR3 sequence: CATSDLRTSHGPYNEQFF.

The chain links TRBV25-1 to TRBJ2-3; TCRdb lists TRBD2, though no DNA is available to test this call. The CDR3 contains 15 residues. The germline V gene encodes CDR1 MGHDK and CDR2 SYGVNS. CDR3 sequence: CASSERGLSTDTQYF.

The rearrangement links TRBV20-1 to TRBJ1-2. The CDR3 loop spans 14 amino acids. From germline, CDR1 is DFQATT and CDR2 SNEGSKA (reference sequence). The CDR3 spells CSARITNQNYGYTF.

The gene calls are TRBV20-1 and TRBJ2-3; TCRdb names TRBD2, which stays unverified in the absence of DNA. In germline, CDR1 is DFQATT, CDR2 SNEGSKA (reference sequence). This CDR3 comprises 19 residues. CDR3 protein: CSARDAGLAGSTSTDTQYF.